The 14 T cell receptor beta chains reported below all come from one sample, sequenced in a study of T cell responses to AZD1222 COVID-19 vaccine. Profiled with immunoSEQ multiplex PCR; TCRdb holds only in-frame clones, not every one. The sample shows approximately 100,000 clones, roughly 87% of them seen only once. The sample was peripheral blood, taken on day 0 of AZD1222 vaccination. The receptors were gathered from an adult in good health.

The V and J genes are TRBV6-5 and TRBJ2-2, with D tentatively TRBD2 (7 bases). CDR3 length equals 13 residues. Germline V lookup: CDR1 MNHEY, CDR2 SVGAGI. Trimming stripped 7 bases from V and 6 bases from J, with 12 bases between. This CDR3 is CASKTGGSGELFF. The CDR3 DNA is TGTGCCAGCAAGACGGGGGGCTCCGGGGAGCTGTTTTTT.

The chain joins TRBV19 to TRBJ1-6; D gene ambiguous. The CDR3 is made up of 14 amino acids. Germline-derived CDR1 and CDR2 are LNHDA and SQIVND (reference sequence). V was pared by 6 bases and J by 2 bases, with 8 bases between. The CDR3 region is CASRPAAYNSPLHF. The CDR3 coding sequence is TGTGCCAGTAGGCCCGCGGCCTATAATTCACCCCTCCACTTT.

The rearrangement links TRBV28 to TRBJ1-5; D unclear. The CDR3 consists of 16 residues. Trimming shortened V by 1 base and J by 2 bases, and 12 bases separated the two germline ends. In germline, CDR1 is MDHEN, CDR2 SYDVKM. CDR3 DNA: TGTGCCAGCAGTTTATTACGGGCGGTGGGCAATCAGCCCCAGCATTTT. This codes for CASSLLRAVGNQPQHF. Full variable domain (rest looked up from reference TRBV28 and TRBJ1-5): DVKVTQSSRYLVKRTGEKVFLECVQDMDHENMFWYRQDPGLGLRLIYFSYDVKMKEKGDIPEGYSVSREKKERFSLILESASTNQTSMYLCASSLLRAVGNQPQHFGDGTRLSIL.

The chain has TRBV5-1 and TRBJ1-4; D is ambiguous. V was clipped by 3 bases and J by 3 bases, with 12 bases between them. The length of the CDR3 is 15 residues. Looked up from germline, CDR1 is SGHRS and CDR2 is YFSETQ. In nucleotides, the CDR3 is TGCGCCAGCAGCTGGTACTCAGGCCCTAATGAAAAACTGTTTTTT. Its protein is CASSWYSGPNEKLFF.

The chain combines TRBV28 with TRBJ1-6; 7 bases match TRBD1. Germline lookup yields CDR1 MDHEN and CDR2 SYDVKM. This CDR3 is built from 15 residues. J was trimmed by 9 bases and V by 7 bases; bases with no gene match: 12. CDR3 protein: CASTSQGRGGSPLHF. The CDR3 region has the DNA TGTGCCAGCACTTCACAGGGGCGCGGCGGTTCACCCCTCCACTTT. The variable domain in full, with the rest retrieved from reference TRBV28 and TRBJ1-6, is DVKVTQSSRYLVKRTGEKVFLECVQDMDHENMFWYRQDPGLGLRLIYFSYDVKMKEKGDIPEGYSVSREKKERFSLILESASTNQTSMYLCASTSQGRGGSPLHFGNGTRLTVT.

The DNA for the CDR3 is TGTGCCAGCTCACCGGTCCAGGGGCGATACGAGCAGTACTTC. Amino acids: CASSPVQGRYEQYF. The chain is built from TRBV18 and TRBJ2-7; tentatively, D is TRBD1 (6 bases). CDR1 and CDR2 from the germline V gene are KGHSH and LQKENI. Trimming took off 3 bases at V and 4 bases at J, with 13 bases between the two ends. The CDR3 spans 14 residues.

This sequence joins TRBV7-2 and TRBJ2-3, with 9 bases fitting TRBD2. The CDR3 totals 17 residues. Losses at the gene ends were 3 bases for V and 4 bases for J; bases not matched to a gene: 11. Germline CDR1 is SGHTA and CDR2 is FQGNSA. CDR3 DNA: TGTGCCAGCAGCTTGGCGGGGGGGTCCCAATTTGCAGATACGCAGTATTTT. Its translation is CASSLAGGSQFADTQYF.

This CDR3 reads CAWSRGSTTNEKLFF. The CDR3 DNA reads as TGTGCCTGGAGTCGGGGGAGTACAACTAATGAAAAACTGTTTTTT. The rearrangement uses TRBV30 and TRBJ1-4, with a weak D call TRBD1 (5 bases). V was cut by 2 bases and J by 0 bases, with 10 bases left in between. Germline-derived CDR1 and CDR2 are GTSNPN and SVGIG (reference sequence). The CDR3 runs 15 residues.

CDR3 sequence reads: CASSMNGGSGPQHF. The CDR3 nucleotides read TGTGCCAGTAGTATGAACGGGGGCTCAGGGCCCCAGCATTTT. The rearrangement uses TRBV19 and TRBJ1-5, with D possibly matching TRBD1 (6 bases). Trimming stripped 3 bases from V and 9 bases from J, with 15 bases between. The CDR3 contains 14 residues. Germline CDR1 LNHDA, CDR2 SQIVND (reference sequence).

The chain has TRBV6-5 and TRBJ1-1; tentative D call: TRBD1 (5 bases). Germline values: CDR1 MNHEY, CDR2 SVGAGI. V lost 0 bases to trimming and J lost 8 bases, with 7 bases between them. This CDR3 region has 12 residues. CDR3 nucleotide sequence: TGTGCCAGCAGTTACTCGGGGGGGGAAGCTTTCTTT. Translated: CASSYSGGEAFF.

The chain uses TRBV6-2 or TRBV6-3 and TRBJ1-2; 7 bases align to TRBD1. CDR1 MNHEY and CDR2 SVGEGT come from the germline V gene. V lost 4 bases and J lost 3; bases outside the gene matches: 8. The length of the CDR3 is 15 residues. The CDR3 loop is CASSSGQYGDYGYTF. In nucleotides, the CDR3 is TGTGCCAGCAGTTCGGGACAGTATGGGGACTATGGCTACACCTTC.

This clone was seen more than once but under ten times. The V and J genes are TRBV7-8 and TRBJ2-4, with TRBD1 matching 7 bases. From germline, CDR1 is SGHVS and CDR2 FQNEAQ. The V gene end was trimmed by 5 bases and the J gene end by 6 bases; junction bases not matched to a gene: 7. CDR3 length: 14 residues. CDR3 nucleotide sequence: TGTGCCAGCAGCGTAGGAAGACAGGGAAACATTCAGTACTTC. This sequence encodes CASSVGRQGNIQYF. The whole variable domain, filled in from reference TRBV7-8 and TRBJ2-4, reads GAGVSQSPRYKVAKRGQDVALRCDPISGHVSLFWYQQALGQGPEFLTYFQNEAQLDKSGLPSDRFFAERPEGSVSTLKIQRTQQEDSAVYLCASSVGRQGNIQYFGAGTRLSVL.

V usage is TRBV7-9 and J usage is TRBJ1-3; TRBD1 matches 8 bases. The CDR3 contains 14 residues. In germline, CDR1 is SEHNR, CDR2 FQNEAQ (reference sequence). After removal of 5 bases from V and 3 bases from J, the junction contained 3 bases not matched to a gene. Written as DNA, the CDR3 is TGTGCCAGCAGCCGGACAGGGTTTGGAAACACCATATATTTT. It specifies CASSRTGFGNTIYF.

The rearrangement uses TRBV7-8 and TRBJ1-1, with a weak D call TRBD1 (5 bases). CDR1 SGHVS and CDR2 FQNEAQ come from the germline V gene. The CDR3 sequence is 15 residues long. Trimming cost V 2 bases and J 7 bases, with 17 bases left between them. The CDR3 coding sequence is TGTGCCAGCAGCTTACCGTGGGGGGGGTTTGGTGAAGCTTTCTTT. Translation gives CASSLPWGGFGEAFF. Full variable domain (outside the CDR3, taken from reference TRBV7-8 and TRBJ1-1): GAGVSQSPRYKVAKRGQDVALRCDPISGHVSLFWYQQALGQGPEFLTYFQNEAQLDKSGLPSDRFFAERPEGSVSTLKIQRTQQEDSAVYLCASSLPWGGFGEAFFGQGTRLTVV.